The following is a T cell receptor (beta chain) sequence with its context. Its antigen is still unknown. TCRdb's table, derived via immunoSEQ multiplex PCR, lists solely in-frame clones and lacks some. Of approximately 190,000 clones in the sample, 65% to 80% were seen once. The data stem from a study of cytotoxic CD8 clonotypes in ibrutinib-treated CLL. About the research overall: Responses: around 24 partial, 2 complete; after median about 68 months, 14 stayed remitted, 12 progressed. Study findings and constraints: Contraction or stability on treatment characterized the public clonotypes, which were uncommon. Clonality grew at ibrutinib response; at progression, it decreased back toward baseline.

This CDR3 has 14 residues. Germline CDR1 reads SGHTS; CDR2 reads YDEGEE. V lost 5 bases to trimming and J lost 1 base, with 10 bases between them. V usage is TRBV5-8 and J usage is TRBJ2-1; D is possibly TRBD1 (5 bases). This TCR came from a human donor with chronic lymphocytic leukemia. The sequencing used PBMCs, collected after 12 months of ibrutinib treatment. The CDR3 DNA follows: TGTGCCAGCAGTGACAGCCCGTCCTACAATGAGCAGTTCTTC. It is translated as CASSDSPSYNEQFF.